The T cell receptor (beta chain) described here comes from a study of blood T cells in healthy people across ages. At least 7 million PBMCs were isolated per sample. In this sample, this clonotype turned up many times. Its matching antigen is unknown. General observations from the study: Greater diversity and more naive CD4+ cells were seen in long-lived donors than in aged donors. Naive T cell percentage strongly correlated with TCR beta diversity. With donor CMV status unknown, expanded clonotype changes were possibly confounded.

PCR was performed a second time for 7 to 11 cycles using a sample-barcoded 5' primer and a J-beta primer mix. TCRdb reprocessed the 5' RACE reads via MiXCR and lists one record per CDR3 protein. The sample lists around 870,000 distinct CDR3 sequences; around 28% were seen once. Sample: blood. The receptor comes from a woman aged 80 or over in good health.

The CDR3 DNA reads as TGTGCCATCAGTAAGGGGGCAGCAACTAATGAAAAACTGTTTTTT. Its protein product is CAISKGAATNEKLFF. V and J are TRBV10-3 and TRBJ1-4; 7 bases align to TRBD1. This CDR3 comprises 15 residues. The V and J ends lost 5 bases and 0 bases, in that order; junction bases with no gene match: 3. The germline CDR1 and CDR2 sequences are ENHRY and SYGVKD.